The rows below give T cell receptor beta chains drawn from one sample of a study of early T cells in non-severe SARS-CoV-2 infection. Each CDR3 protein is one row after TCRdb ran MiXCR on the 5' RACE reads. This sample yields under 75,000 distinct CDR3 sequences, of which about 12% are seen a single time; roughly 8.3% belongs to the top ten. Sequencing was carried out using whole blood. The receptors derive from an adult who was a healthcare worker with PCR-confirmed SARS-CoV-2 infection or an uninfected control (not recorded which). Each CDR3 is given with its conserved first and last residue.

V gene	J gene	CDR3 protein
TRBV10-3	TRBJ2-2	CAISEGLPNTGELFF
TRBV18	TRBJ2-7	CASSPLMTATYEQYF
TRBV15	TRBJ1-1	CATSGHGTANTEAFF
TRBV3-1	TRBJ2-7	CASSLAGPTYEQYF
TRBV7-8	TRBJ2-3	CASSSTSTDTQYF
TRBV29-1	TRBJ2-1	CSVEVVGQGGNEQFF
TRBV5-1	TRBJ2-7	CASSLEGQGYEQYF
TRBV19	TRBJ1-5	CASSNPDRGANQPQHF
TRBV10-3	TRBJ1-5	CAISPDNQPQHF
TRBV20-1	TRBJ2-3	CSARDTESSTDTQYF
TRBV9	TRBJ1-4	CASSLSLWDPRATNEKLFF
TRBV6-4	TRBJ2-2	CASSEDTGRTGELFF
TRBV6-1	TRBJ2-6	CAGSQGASGANVLTF
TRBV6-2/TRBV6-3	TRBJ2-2	CASRATGGTGELFF
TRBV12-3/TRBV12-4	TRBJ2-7	CASSPSGGGNSYEQYF
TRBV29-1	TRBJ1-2	CSVEATYGYTF
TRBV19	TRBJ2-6	CASRTGTFSSGANVLTF
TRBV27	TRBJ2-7	CASSSRTGSAYEQYF
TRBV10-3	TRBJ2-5	CAIKEGETQYF
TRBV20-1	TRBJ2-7	CSALGTSGILNEQYF
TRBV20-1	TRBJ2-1	CSASQGGGPNEQFF
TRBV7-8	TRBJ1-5	CASSSLVTKDRGNNQPQHF
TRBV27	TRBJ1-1	CASSTRPANTEAFF
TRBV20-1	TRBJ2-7	CSAFLQGAPWEQYF
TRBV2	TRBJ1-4	CASSETGTANEKLFF
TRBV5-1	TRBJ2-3	CASSLDSSPDTQYF
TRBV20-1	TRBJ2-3	CSASDRGFTDTQYF
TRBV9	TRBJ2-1	CASSVVAGVNEQFF
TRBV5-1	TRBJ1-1	CASSSGLDLLGQAFF
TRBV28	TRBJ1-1	CASSLRATGGSEAFF
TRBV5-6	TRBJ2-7	CASTHRVGGGEQYF
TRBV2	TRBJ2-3	CAGTGGDTQYF
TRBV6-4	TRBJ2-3	CASSEVASTDTQYF
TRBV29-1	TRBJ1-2	CSVEEGYGYTF
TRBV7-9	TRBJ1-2	CASSSGTDYGYIF
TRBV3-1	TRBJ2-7	CASSQVEGSSYEQYF
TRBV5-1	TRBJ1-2	CASSSGQGIDGYTF
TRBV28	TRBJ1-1	CASSLLGSTEAFF
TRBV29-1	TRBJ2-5	CSAGQAETQYF
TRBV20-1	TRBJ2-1	CSARRGGAYNEQFF
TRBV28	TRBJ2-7	CASSAPGLGREQYF
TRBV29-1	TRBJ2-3	CSVEGLRGSTDTQYF
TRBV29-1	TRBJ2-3	CSVGGQYTDTQYF
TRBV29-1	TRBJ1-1	CSVRGGFGDTEAFF
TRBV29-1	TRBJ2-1	CSVVHVYNEQFF
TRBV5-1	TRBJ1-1	CASSLLWTGTEAFF
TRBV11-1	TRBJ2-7	CASSALTQLTREQYF
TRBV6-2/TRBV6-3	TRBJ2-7	CASIDPGVYEQYF
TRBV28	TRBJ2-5	CASSPRGRKETQYF
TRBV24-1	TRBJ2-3	CATSGTRDWAQYF
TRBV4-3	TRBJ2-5	CASSHRGGTQETQYF
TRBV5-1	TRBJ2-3	CASSLGPGTSGTDTQYF
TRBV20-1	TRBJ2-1	CSVLPGAYNEQFF